This TCR beta chain was captured in a study of lung T cells in sarcoidosis with Löfgren's syndrome. The wider study: CD4+ T cells build up in sarcoidosis bronchoalveolar lavage fluid. Notes on the study in general: Multiple Löfgren's syndrome patients reportedly shared TRAV12-1 and TRBV2 CDR3 motifs, suggesting public CD4+ TCRs. Löfgren's syndrome patients reportedly showed greatest TRAV12-1 and TRBV2 expansion versus controls.

The CDR3 runs to 14 residues. The germline V gene has CDR1 LNHDA and CDR2 SQIVND (reference sequence). MiXCR, applied by TCRdb to the reads, yields one record per CDR3 protein. This sample has about 19,000 distinct CDR3 sequences, with roughly 21% found just once. This clonotype has just one count. Its target is not known. A single base separates this from a much larger clone, so it may be a read error. Sequencing input: CD4+ T cells from bronchoalveolar lavage. This sequence joins TRBV19 and TRBJ1-4, with D possibly TRBD1 on 5 matching bases. This sequence originates from a human donor with sarcoidosis (Löfgren's syndrome or another form), or a control subject (not recorded which). CDR3 DNA sequence: TGTGCCAGTAACCAGGGCACAACTAATGGAAAACTGTTTTTT. Its protein product is CASNQGTTNGKLFF.